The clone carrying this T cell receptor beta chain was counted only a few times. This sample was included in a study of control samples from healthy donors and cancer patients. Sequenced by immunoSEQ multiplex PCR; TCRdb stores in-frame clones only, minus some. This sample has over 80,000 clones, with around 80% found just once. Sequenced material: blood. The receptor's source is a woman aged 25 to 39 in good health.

This CDR3 reads CASSQDRRGTGELFF. CDR3 bases: TGTGCCAGCAGCCAAGATCGGCGGGGGACCGGGGAGCTGTTTTTT. The chain combines TRBV4-2 with TRBJ2-2, with 7 bases fitting TRBD2. The CDR3 covers 15 residues. Germline V gene sequence: CDR1 LGHNA, CDR2 YNFKEQ. Unmatched junction bases numbered 3, after V lost 0 bases and J lost 5 bases.